By share, the clone carrying this T cell receptor beta chain ranks as medium-sized (0.01 to 0.1%). What it binds is unknown. This sample was taken from a study of neurological immune-mediated disorders. Study-wide findings and caveats: The greatest TCR clonal expansion appeared in HTLV-1-associated myelopathy and the smallest, falling below healthy controls, in multiple sclerosis. Private repertoires in all groups were suggested by the finding that expanded clones across subjects shared no CDR3 amino acid sequences.

V lost 1 base and J lost 1; bases outside the gene matches: 5. Germline CDR1 is LGHDT and CDR2 is YNNKEL (reference sequence). CDR3 length: 16 residues. Template-switch 5'RACE cDNA synthesis added a 10-nucleotide unique molecular identifier. TCRdb re-derived calls from the 5' RACE reads in MiXCR, one entry per CDR3 protein. This table has 20,000 to 30,000 distinct CDR3 sequences, approximately 13% appearing once. The clonotype originates from a woman aged 55 to 70 with HTLV-1-associated myelopathy (HAM/TSP). The gene calls are TRBV3-1 and TRBJ2-7; 9 bases fit TRBD2. The sequencing input was PBMCs. CDR3 sequence: CASSQVAGGRSYEQYF. The CDR3 DNA sequence: TGTGCCAGCAGCCAAGTGGCGGGAGGGAGATCCTACGAGCAGTACTTC.